This passage covers 18 T cell receptor beta chains from one sample sequenced in a study of blood T cell repertoires in COVID-19. TCRdb keeps only in-frame clones here, not all; method: immunoSEQ multiplex PCR. The table has about 170,000 clones, 87% seen once. The sample comprised PBMCs or T cells enriched from blood (not recorded which). The receptor source for this set is a human donor with acute COVID-19. The donor label of this sample is uncertain.

This sequence joins TRBV19 and TRBJ2-7, with 7 bases aligning to TRBD1. The CDR3 spans 16 residues. Trimming at V came to 1 base and at J to 3 bases, leaving 9 bases not matched to a gene. In germline, CDR1 is LNHDA, CDR2 SQIVND (reference sequence). CDR3 DNA: TGTGCCAGTAGTATAGTCCAAACAGGGGCCGACTACGAGCAGTACTTC. It specifies CASSIVQTGADYEQYF.

The chain couples TRBV3-1 (or the pseudogene TRBV3-2) to TRBJ1-4, with D possibly being TRBD1 (6 bases). The ends were cut back, 0 bases at V and 4 bases at J, with 12 bases in the middle. The CDR3 loop spans 16 amino acids. Germline CDR1 reads LGHDT; CDR2 reads YNNKEL (reference sequence). The chain's CDR3 is CASSQEWTAFNEKLFF. Here the CDR3 DNA reads TGTGCCAGCAGCCAAGAATGGACAGCCTTTAATGAAAAACTGTTTTTT.

The rearrangement uses TRBV12-3 or TRBV12-4 and TRBJ1-1, with D possibly being TRBD1 (6 bases). V lost 7 bases and J 5 bases, leaving 11 bases between the germline ends. There are 12 residues in the CDR3. The CDR3 region is CASNRVGTEAFF. CDR3 nucleotide sequence: TGTGCCAGCAACAGGGTGGGGACTGAAGCTTTCTTT.

The chain links TRBV24-1 to TRBJ1-2; no reliable D call. This CDR3 comprises 12 residues. CDR1 and CDR2 (germline): KGHDR, SFDVKD. With 4 bases removed from V and 4 bases from J, the gap between germline ends came to 6 bases. This CDR3 is CATSDRFYGYTF. In nucleotides, the CDR3 is TGTGCCACCAGTGACAGGTTCTATGGCTACACCTTC.

This chain links TRBV5-6 with TRBJ2-7; weak D call: TRBD2 (7 bases). The ends were cut back, 3 bases at V and 1 base at J, with 11 bases in the middle. The germline gives CDR1 SGHDT, CDR2 YYEEEE. This CDR3 contains 14 residues. This chain's CDR3 is CASSWGGQSYEQYF. CDR3 coding DNA: TGTGCCAGCAGCTGGGGGGGGCAGTCCTACGAGCAGTACTTC.

This clone was counted a single time. V gene TRBV24-1 combines with J gene TRBJ2-3, with TRBD2 matching 8 bases. There are 19 residues in the CDR3. Germline assignment: CDR1 KGHDR and CDR2 SFDVKD. Trimming at V came to 5 bases and at J to 1 base, leaving 16 bases not matched to a gene. The CDR3 DNA reads TGTGCCACCAGTGTGGGTGGGGCGGGGGGCGTTATCGGCACAGATACGCAGTATTTT. Encoded protein: CATSVGGAGGVIGTDTQYF.

Concerning this clone itself: Other nucleotide sequences in the sample specify the same CDR3. The chain couples TRBV5-5 to TRBJ1-3, with unresolved D. V was cut by 2 bases and J by 0 bases, with 9 bases left in between. CDR1 and CDR2 (germline): SGHKS, YYEKEE (reference sequence). The CDR3 runs to 15 residues. This CDR3 reads CASSFGTVSGNTIYF. As DNA, the CDR3 is TGTGCCAGCAGCTTTGGAACAGTCTCTGGAAACACCATATATTTT. The complete variable domain, with remaining parts taken from reference TRBV5-5 and TRBJ1-3, reads DAGVTQSPTHLIKTRGQQVTLRCSPISGHKSVSWYQQVLGQGPQFIFQYYEKEERGRGNFPDRFSARQFPNYSSELNVNALLLGDSALYLCASSFGTVSGNTIYFGEGSWLTVV.

V is TRBV2 and J is TRBJ1-2, with 7 nucleotides matching TRBD1. Per the germline V gene, CDR1 is SNHLY and CDR2 is FYNNEI. CDR3 length: 13 amino acids. V shed 6 bases and J 2 bases; nucleotides not matched to a gene: 3. CDR3 sequence: CASRVTGNYGYTF. In DNA, the CDR3 is TGTGCCAGCAGGGTGACAGGGAACTATGGCTACACCTTC. Using reference TRBV2 and TRBJ1-2 for the parts outside the CDR3, the full variable domain is EPEVTQTPSHQVTQMGQEVILRCVPISNHLYFYWYRQILGQKVEFLVSFYNNEISEKSEIFDDQFSVERPDGSNFTLKIRSTKLEDSAMYFCASRVTGNYGYTFGSGTRLTVV.

This chain connects TRBV11-2 to TRBJ2-2; 7 bases agree with TRBD2. Per the germline V gene, CDR1 is SGHAT and CDR2 is FQNNGV. J was trimmed by 6 bases and V by 4 bases; bases with no gene match: 8. There are 15 residues in the CDR3. In DNA form, the CDR3 reads TGTGCCAGCAGCTGGGAGGGGTCGTACGCCGGGGAGCTGTTTTTT. Its translation: CASSWEGSYAGELFF. The variable domain in full, completed from reference TRBV11-2 and TRBJ2-2, reads EAGVAQSPRYKIIEKRQSVAFWCNPISGHATLYWYQQILGQGPKLLIQFQNNGVVDDSQLPKDRFSAERLKGVDSTLKIQPAKLEDSAVYLCASSWEGSYAGELFFGEGSRLTVL.

The chain joins TRBV9 to TRBJ2-7, with D unresolved. Trimming left V 5 bases short and J 2 bases short, with 14 bases between. Germline V gene sequence: CDR1 SGDLS, CDR2 YYNGEE. The CDR3 is 14 residues long. For the CDR3, the DNA is TGTGCCAGCAGTCCTACAGATATCGCCTACGAGCAGTACTTC. Translated, it gives CASSPTDIAYEQYF.

The chain uses TRBV4-3 and TRBJ2-1; the D gene is possibly TRBD2 (6 bases). The CDR3 consists of 17 residues. V was pared by 1 base and J by 8 bases, with 21 bases between. CDR1 LGHNA and CDR2 YSLEER come from the germline V gene. The CDR3 DNA is TGCGCCAGCAGCCAAGGAGTGCGGGGAGTCGGGCTCCATGAGCAGTTCTTC. As protein: CASSQGVRGVGLHEQFF.

The chain has TRBV5-1 and TRBJ1-2; D might be TRBD1 (5 bases). This CDR3 spans 16 amino acids. Trimming shortened V by 0 bases and J by 8 bases, and 20 bases separated the two germline ends. Germline lookup yields CDR1 SGHRS and CDR2 YFSETQ. The CDR3, as DNA: TGCGCCAGCAGCTTGGATCTTACAGGAATTCCGGGCGGCTACACCTTC. Its translation is CASSLDLTGIPGGYTF.

The chain carries TRBV29-1 and TRBJ1-5; 7 nucleotides agree with TRBD1. Looked up from germline, CDR1 is SQVTM and CDR2 is ANQGSEA. The CDR3 totals 15 residues. J gave up 4 bases and V 5 bases, and 11 bases lay outside the gene matches. CDR3 DNA: TGCAGCGTTACCCGACAGGGAGTAGCAAATCAGCCCCAGCATTTT. Encoded protein: CSVTRQGVANQPQHF.

The chain combines TRBV12-3 or TRBV12-4 with TRBJ1-1; TRBD1 is a possible D gene (6 bases). V lost 6 bases and J 7 bases, leaving 12 bases between the germline ends. This CDR3 contains 12 residues. CDR3 bases: TGTGCCAGCAGGTCCGGACAGCTTGAAGCTTTCTTT. Its translation is CASRSGQLEAFF.

This chain links TRBV19 with TRBJ1-1, with 7 bases fitting TRBD1. This CDR3 region has 12 residues. Germline V lookup: CDR1 LNHDA, CDR2 SQIVND (reference sequence). Trimming at V came to 10 bases and at J to 4 bases, leaving 6 bases not matched to a gene. In nucleotides, the CDR3 is TGTGCCATTAGGACAGGTATCACTGAAGCTTTCTTT. Its translation is CAIRTGITEAFF.

This chain connects TRBV10-3 to TRBJ2-1; D perhaps matches TRBD1 (6 bases). The germline V gene has CDR1 ENHRY and CDR2 SYGVKD. Trimming removed 3 bases at V and 6 bases at J, with 12 bases between. The CDR3 contains 14 residues. The CDR3 protein is CAISDRGLGNEQFF. The CDR3 DNA follows: TGTGCCATCAGTGACAGGGGCCTGGGCAATGAGCAGTTCTTC.

The CDR3 sequence: CASSQGWQGIYGYTF. For the CDR3, the DNA is TGCGCCAGCAGCCAAGGTTGGCAGGGGATATATGGCTACACCTTC. This sequence joins TRBV4-3 and TRBJ1-2; weak D call: TRBD1 (6 bases). The V and J ends lost 1 base and 5 bases respectively, with 14 bases between them. This CDR3 comprises 15 residues. Germline CDR1 and CDR2: LGHNA and YSLEER.

The V gene is TRBV6-5, the J gene TRBJ1-1, with D hard to call. The CDR3 is made up of 15 amino acids. With 1 base removed from V and 6 bases from J, the gap between germline ends came to 15 bases. CDR1 MNHEY and CDR2 SVGAGI come from the germline V gene. The CDR3 coding sequence is TGTGCCAGCAGTTACTTTCATGACATTAGGTCTGAAGCTTTCTTT. Encoded protein: CASSYFHDIRSEAFF.